Following are 3 T cell receptor beta chains from one sample sequenced in a study of blood T cell repertoires in COVID-19. Produced via immunoSEQ multiplex PCR; TCRdb's table is partial and in-frame only. Counted here are 200,000 or so clones, around 80% occurring once; the ten biggest clones make up 8.5% to 12%. The sample comprised peripheral blood. All receptors derive from a woman older than 75 with acute or convalescent COVID-19.

The CDR3 protein is CASSQGIAVGAHYATNEKLFF. CDR3 coding DNA: TGCGCCAGCAGCCAAGGGATCGCAGTAGGGGCCCATTATGCAACTAATGAAAAACTGTTTTTT. The J gene is TRBJ1-4, the V gene TRBV4-1, with D possibly matching TRBD1 (5 bases). Trimming cost V 1 base and J 0 bases, with 24 bases left between them. CDR3 length: 21 amino acids. Germline CDR1 and CDR2: MGHRA and YSYEKL.

This clone was seen only once. The CDR3, as DNA: TGTGCCAGCAGCTTAGCCCGACAGGGGAGCCAAGAGACCCAGTACTTC. Amino acids: CASSLARQGSQETQYF. The rearrangement links TRBV11-3 to TRBJ2-5; 8 positions match TRBD1. J was trimmed by 1 base and V by 1 base; bases with no gene match: 5. The germline CDR1 and CDR2 sequences are SGHNT and YENEEA. The CDR3 spans 16 residues.

V usage is TRBV28 and J usage is TRBJ1-4, with D possibly matching TRBD1 (5 bases). This CDR3 spans 16 amino acids. The V gene lost 5 bases and the J gene lost 4 bases, with 17 bases spanning the gap. The germline V gene has CDR1 MDHEN and CDR2 SYDVKM. This CDR3 reads CASSPRQPQGNEKLFF. CDR3 sequence (DNA): TGTGCCAGCAGTCCCAGGCAACCTCAGGGTAATGAAAAACTGTTTTTT.